These T cell receptor beta chains were read from a single sample in a study of CD8+ T cells in alopecia areata. Some clones are missing from TCRdb's copy, which holds only in-frame ones; the method was immunoSEQ multiplex PCR. The sample includes 100,000 to 150,000 clones, 50% to 75% of them seen just once. The sample was CD8+ T cells sorted from blood, taken at week 4, from a patient treated with tofacitinib. The receptors derive from a human donor with alopecia areata. CDR3s include the opening cysteine and the closing phenylalanine or tryptophan. Each record gives: J gene, clone size, V gene, D gene, CDR3 protein, CDR3 DNA. The D gene is left open where the match is weak. Some rows have no size entry. The others give once, few or many, or a class for an expanded clone.

j_gene: TRBJ2-3; abundance: NA; v_gene: TRBV29-1; d_gene: TRBD2; CDR3aa: CSAGPLAGPDTQYF; CDR3nt: TGCAGCGCTGGACCACTAGCGGGCCCAGATACGCAGTATTTT
j_gene: TRBJ1-6; abundance: NA; v_gene: TRBV7-6; d_gene: NA; CDR3aa: CASSLAGALVF; CDR3nt: TGTGCCAGCAGCTTAGCGGGGGCTCTTGTCTTT
j_gene: TRBJ2-3; abundance: NA; v_gene: TRBV6-6; d_gene: NA; CDR3aa: CASSYGPATQYF; CDR3nt: TGTGCCAGCAGTTACGGACCGGCGACGCAGTATTTT
j_gene: TRBJ2-1; abundance: few; v_gene: TRBV23-1; d_gene: NA; CDR3aa: CASSQEVPGYDNEQFF; CDR3nt: TGCGCCAGCAGTCAAGAGGTTCCCGGCTACGACAATGAGCAGTTCTTC
j_gene: TRBJ1-5; abundance: NA; v_gene: TRBV27; d_gene: NA; CDR3aa: CASSPYNSNQPQHF; CDR3nt: TGTGCCAGCAGTCCCTATAATAGCAATCAGCCCCAGCATTTT
j_gene: TRBJ1-1; abundance: NA; v_gene: TRBV5-1; d_gene: NA; CDR3aa: CASSLDTGYGTEAFF; CDR3nt: TGCGCCAGCAGCTTGGATACAGGTTACGGCACTGAAGCTTTCTTT
j_gene: TRBJ2-1; abundance: few; v_gene: TRBV6-1; d_gene: NA; CDR3aa: CASNHPRSWEQFF; CDR3nt: TGTGCCAGCAACCACCCGAGGTCCTGGGAGCAGTTCTTC
j_gene: TRBJ1-5; abundance: few; v_gene: TRBV30; d_gene: NA; CDR3aa: CAWTSGFGNQPQHF; CDR3nt: TGTGCCTGGACTTCGGGGTTTGGCAATCAGCCCCAGCATTTT
j_gene: TRBJ2-7; abundance: NA; v_gene: TRBV30; d_gene: NA; CDR3aa: CAWSRGGDSEQYF; CDR3nt: TGTGCCTGGAGCAGGGGGGGTGACAGCGAGCAGTACTTC
j_gene: TRBJ2-3; abundance: NA; v_gene: TRBV7-2; d_gene: NA; CDR3aa: CASNLLGAPTDTQYF; CDR3nt: TGTGCCAGCAACTTACTGGGGGCCCCCACAGATACGCAGTATTTT
j_gene: TRBJ2-3; abundance: NA; v_gene: TRBV7-2; d_gene: TRBD2; CDR3aa: CASSLGLAAHTDTQYF; CDR3nt: TGTGCCAGCAGCTTAGGGCTAGCGGCCCACACAGATACGCAGTATTTT
j_gene: TRBJ2-7; abundance: NA; v_gene: TRBV29-1; d_gene: TRBD1; CDR3aa: CSARGQGGYEQYF; CDR3nt: TGCAGCGCCAGGGGACAGGGTGGCTACGAGCAGTACTTC
j_gene: TRBJ2-2; abundance: few; v_gene: TRBV7-2; d_gene: NA; CDR3aa: CASSLPASGENTGELFF; CDR3nt: TGTGCCAGCAGCTTACCGGCCAGCGGAGAAAACACCGGGGAGCTGTTTTTT
j_gene: TRBJ2-7; abundance: few; v_gene: TRBV27; d_gene: NA; CDR3aa: CASTPLFASDYEQYF; CDR3nt: TGTGCCAGCACTCCCTTATTCGCATCGGACTACGAGCAGTACTTC
j_gene: TRBJ1-2; abundance: NA; v_gene: TRBV9; d_gene: NA; CDR3aa: CASSSRPAGQFYGYTF; CDR3nt: TGTGCCAGCAGCTCCCGACCGGCGGGGCAGTTCTATGGCTACACCTTC
j_gene: TRBJ1-6; abundance: NA; v_gene: TRBV28; d_gene: TRBD1; CDR3aa: CASSTGGGSPLHF; CDR3nt: TGTGCCAGCAGTACAGGGGGCGGTTCACCCCTCCACTTT
j_gene: TRBJ2-7; abundance: NA; v_gene: TRBV29-1; d_gene: TRBD1; CDR3aa: CSVEGQGSSYEQYF; CDR3nt: TGCAGCGTTGAAGGACAGGGTAGTTCTTACGAGCAGTACTTC
j_gene: TRBJ1-2; abundance: few; v_gene: TRBV29-1; d_gene: NA; CDR3aa: CSVEFASLESQGGYGYTF; CDR3nt: TGCAGCGTTGAGTTTGCTTCGCTCGAATCCCAGGGTGGCTATGGCTACACCTTC
j_gene: TRBJ2-5; abundance: NA; v_gene: TRBV6-5; d_gene: NA; CDR3aa: CASSYDSQETQYF; CDR3nt: TGTGCCAGCAGTTACGACAGCCAAGAGACCCAGTACTTC
j_gene: TRBJ1-2; abundance: NA; v_gene: TRBV13; d_gene: NA; CDR3aa: CASSSRVNYGYTF; CDR3nt: TGTGCCAGCAGCAGCAGGGTTAACTATGGCTACACCTTC
j_gene: TRBJ1-1; abundance: NA; v_gene: TRBV27; d_gene: TRBD1; CDR3aa: CASKARGPTEAFF; CDR3nt: TGTGCCAGCAAGGCCAGGGGGCCCACTGAAGCTTTCTTT
j_gene: TRBJ1-1; abundance: NA; v_gene: TRBV5-6; d_gene: NA; CDR3aa: CASSLLVPQGTMNTEAFF; CDR3nt: TGTGCCAGCAGCCTACTAGTGCCGCAGGGGACAATGAACACTGAAGCTTTCTTT
j_gene: TRBJ2-7; abundance: NA; v_gene: TRBV5-1; d_gene: NA; CDR3aa: CASSLYGGREQYF; CDR3nt: TGCGCCAGCAGCTTATACGGGGGTCGCGAGCAGTACTTC
j_gene: TRBJ2-1; abundance: NA; v_gene: TRBV27; d_gene: TRBD1; CDR3aa: CASSATGGDYNEQFF; CDR3nt: TGTGCCAGCAGCGCGACAGGGGGTGATTACAATGAGCAGTTCTTC
j_gene: TRBJ1-1; abundance: NA; v_gene: TRBV29-1; d_gene: NA; CDR3aa: CSVEGGGNTEAFF; CDR3nt: TGCAGCGTTGAGGGGGGAGGGAACACTGAAGCTTTCTTT
j_gene: TRBJ1-6; abundance: NA; v_gene: TRBV9; d_gene: NA; CDR3aa: CASSPHWTAAYNSPLHF; CDR3nt: TGTGCCAGCAGCCCCCATTGGACGGCTGCCTATAATTCACCCCTCCACTTT
j_gene: TRBJ1-5; abundance: few; v_gene: TRBV7-9; d_gene: NA; CDR3aa: CASTDGPYSNQPQHF; CDR3nt: TGTGCCAGCACGGATGGGCCGTATAGCAATCAGCCCCAGCATTTT